The source of this T cell receptor (beta chain) is a study of blood T cell repertoires in COVID-19. This clone was detected once. Assay: immunoSEQ multiplex PCR; the TCRdb copy retains only in-frame clones and omits some. Of 65,000 to 80,000 clones in the sample, about 90% were seen once. Per the germline V gene, CDR1 is MGHRA and CDR2 is YSYEKL. Trimming took 0 bases from V and 0 from J; bases not matched to a gene: 3. This CDR3 has 16 residues. Sequenced sample: peripheral blood. The chain has TRBV4-1 and TRBJ2-7; 9 bases agree with TRBD2. This TCR came from a man aged 45 to 65 with active COVID-19. CDR3 bases: TGCGCCAGCAGCCAAGACAGCGGGGGGATCTCCTACGAGCAGTACTTC. Encoded protein: CASSQDSGGISYEQYF.